This T cell receptor beta chain was recovered during a study of Ad26.COV2.S vaccination and SARS-CoV-2 variants. The CDR3 has 17 residues. Trimming removed 4 bases at V and 3 bases at J, with 19 bases between. Germline V lookup: CDR1 MDHEN, CDR2 SYDVKM. Profiled with immunoSEQ multiplex PCR; TCRdb holds only in-frame clones, not every one. The table lists about 400,000 clones, 85% to 90% of them singletons. Specified treatment: some 20 received Ad26.COV2.S at low or high dose, single or two shots; several received placebo; per-sample allocation not given. Sampling happened 63 days after the first vaccine or placebo injection.

This clonotype was obtained from a person between 18 and 59 years old who received the Ad26.COV2.S COVID-19 vaccine or a placebo. The chain carries TRBV28 and TRBJ2-1, with D tentatively TRBD2 (7 bases). The starting material was peripheral blood, obtained in a trial of Ad26.COV2.S vaccine versus placebo. CDR3 in amino acids: CASSSVWGGALYNEQFF. For the CDR3, the DNA is TGTGCCAGCAGTTCCGTTTGGGGGGGGGCCCTCTACAATGAGCAGTTCTTC. The full variable domain, rest sourced from reference TRBV28 and TRBJ2-1, is DVKVTQSSRYLVKRTGEKVFLECVQDMDHENMFWYRQDPGLGLRLIYFSYDVKMKEKGDIPEGYSVSREKKERFSLILESASTNQTSMYLCASSSVWGGALYNEQFFGPGTRLTVL.